This entry is about one T cell receptor (beta chain). The sample originates from a study of blood T cell repertoires in COVID-19. At the level of the study: In each case, the material was cDNA or gDNA derived from T cells, B-cell-depleted T cells, or PBMCs.

Methods used by the authors: Cell counts per sample came from amplifying reference gene primers. The data were produced by immunoSEQ multiplex PCR, yet TCRdb's version contains in-frame clones alone and is incomplete. That table gives V, J and clone size, and the DNA gave D and trimming. The top ten hold more than 15% of the sample, which has about 77,000 clones, around 69% seen once. The V segment lost 2 bases and the J segment 8 bases; nucleotides outside the gene matches: 3. The CDR3 extends over 14 amino acids. Germline values: CDR1 SNHLY, CDR2 FYNNEI. The sample consisted of peripheral blood. This chain links TRBV2 with TRBJ1-6, with 7 positions matching TRBD1. This clonotype was sampled from a man between 70 and 80 years old with active or convalescent COVID-19. The CDR3 coding sequence is TGTGCCAGCAGTGAAAACAGGGGTTATTCACCCCTCCACTTT. Amino acids: CASSENRGYSPLHF.